This passage covers 15 T cell receptor beta chains from one sample sequenced in a study of T cell responses to AZD1222 COVID-19 vaccine. Measured with immunoSEQ multiplex PCR; TCRdb has only the in-frame clones, and not every one. The sample holds approximately 81,000 clones, under 95% seen once. This sample comprised peripheral blood, obtained on day 0 of MenACWY control vaccination. The receptor source for this set is an adult in good health.

CDR3 nucleotide sequence: TGCGCCAGCAGCTTAATGGCGGGAGACCAAGAGACCCAGTACTTC. Translation gives CASSLMAGDQETQYF. The rearrangement uses TRBV5-1 and TRBJ2-5; 7 bases map to TRBD2. Germline assignment: CDR1 SGHRS and CDR2 YFSETQ. The CDR3 runs to 15 residues. The junction had 4 bases not matched to a gene; V was cut back by 2 bases and J by 0 bases.

This chain connects TRBV28 to TRBJ2-3; TRBD1 might be the D (5 bases). The CDR3 loop spans 16 amino acids. CDR1 and CDR2 from the germline V gene are MDHEN and SYDVKM. Deletions cut 4 bases from V and 0 bases from J, with 14 bases between. The CDR3, as DNA: TGTGCCAGCAGTTCATCCAAAAGGGGTAGCACAGATACGCAGTATTTT. Protein product: CASSSSKRGSTDTQYF.

CDR3: CASSTPGTLTQYF. The CDR3 DNA sequence: TGTGCCAGCAGTACCCCGGGGACCCTTACGCAGTATTTT. V usage is TRBV6-5 and J usage is TRBJ2-3; tentatively, D is TRBD1 or TRBD2 (5 bases each). The CDR3 is 13 residues long. Germline V CDR1 and CDR2: MNHEY, SVGAGI. V was pared by 5 bases and J by 8 bases, with 14 bases between.

This clone was picked up a small number of times. The genes are TRBV7-2 and TRBJ1-5; 8 bases map to TRBD1. Germline CDR1 SGHTA, CDR2 FQGNSA. V trimming: 5 bases; J trimming: 7 bases; junction bases outside the gene matches: 7. The CDR3 totals 14 residues. CDR3 loop: CASSRTGIGQPQHF. CDR3 nucleotides: TGTGCCAGCAGCCGGACAGGGATCGGCCAGCCCCAGCATTTT.

The table lists this clone with a count of one. The chain recombines TRBV11-2 with TRBJ1-1; D uncertain. The germline CDR1 and CDR2 sequences are SGHAT and FQNNGV. The V gene lost 2 bases and the J gene lost 4 bases, with 8 bases spanning the gap. This CDR3 has 13 residues. The CDR3 region has the DNA TGTGCCAGCAGCTTATCAGAGCCCACTGAAGCTTTCTTT. Translation gives CASSLSEPTEAFF.

The rearrangement joins TRBV2 to TRBJ2-7; TRBD1 agrees at 7 bases. There are 10 residues in the CDR3. V was clipped by 8 bases and J by 7 bases; unmatched bases: 2. The germline V gene has CDR1 SNHLY and CDR2 FYNNEI. In DNA form, the CDR3 reads TGTGCCAGCGTCAGGGGGGAGCAGTACTTC. It encodes CASVRGEQYF.

In nucleotides, the CDR3 is TGTGCCAGCAGTCCCGACAGGGCCCGGACTGAAGCTTTCTTT. Protein product: CASSPDRARTEAFF. The genes are TRBV28 and TRBJ1-1; 7 bases match TRBD1. The CDR3 covers 14 residues. V lost 5 bases and J lost 5; bases outside the gene matches: 8. Looked up from germline, CDR1 is MDHEN and CDR2 is SYDVKM. Full variable domain (missing parts from reference TRBV28 and TRBJ1-1): DVKVTQSSRYLVKRTGEKVFLECVQDMDHENMFWYRQDPGLGLRLIYFSYDVKMKEKGDIPEGYSVSREKKERFSLILESASTNQTSMYLCASSPDRARTEAFFGQGTRLTVV.

The rearrangement uses TRBV5-1 and TRBJ2-1; 9 positions agree with TRBD2. CDR3 size: 15 residues. The germline gives CDR1 SGHRS, CDR2 YFSETQ. The ends lost 4 bases at V and 6 bases at J; junction bases unmatched: 8. The CDR3 region is CASSISGGRRNEQFF. The DNA for the CDR3 is TGCGCCAGCAGCATTAGCGGGGGACGGCGCAATGAGCAGTTCTTC.

The chain recombines TRBV12-3 or TRBV12-4 with TRBJ1-2; D not certain. Trimming left V 5 bases short and J 7 bases short, with 14 bases between. The CDR3 spans 13 residues. CDR3 nucleotides: TGTGCCAGCAGTCTCCGCGACACTTCTGGCTACACCTTC. It codes for CASSLRDTSGYTF.

The rearrangement joins TRBV7-9 to TRBJ1-2; D is perhaps TRBD1 (6 bases). The V gene's germline CDR1 is SEHNR and CDR2 FQNEAQ (reference sequence). Deletions cut 1 base from V and 4 bases from J, with 10 bases between. This CDR3 has 14 residues. CDR3 sequence (DNA): TGTGCCAGCAGCTTAGGAGGGGGTATCTATGGCTACACCTTC. This codes for CASSLGGGIYGYTF.

To note about this clone: Germline is not matched at one junction end, which may reflect a read error. This chain links TRBV7-7 with TRBJ2-7; TRBD1 matches 11 bases. The germline V gene has CDR1 SSHAT and CDR2 FNYEAQ (reference sequence). CDR3 length: 15 residues. In DNA form, the CDR3 reads TGTGCTAGCAGATCCGGGACAGGGGGACCCTACGAGCAGTACTTC. Translating gives CASRSGTGGPYEQYF. The full variable domain, in which reference TRBV7-7 and TRBJ2-7 provide the parts outside the CDR3, is GAGVSQSPRYKVTKRGQDVTLRCDPISSHATLYWYQQALGQGPEFLTYFNYEAQPDKSGLPSDRFSAERPEGSISTLTIQRTEQRDSAMYRCASRSGTGGPYEQYFGPGTRLTVT.

The rearrangement joins TRBV7-9 to TRBJ2-2; 9 bases align to TRBD1. V gave up 4 bases and J gave up 6 bases; unmatched junction bases: 12. CDR1 SEHNR and CDR2 FQNEAQ come from the germline V gene (reference sequence). This CDR3 contains 17 residues. CDR3 loop: CASSYPIQGAEAGELFF. The CDR3 DNA sequence: TGTGCCAGCAGCTACCCTATACAGGGGGCGGAAGCCGGGGAGCTGTTTTTT.

The rearrangement joins TRBV7-9 to TRBJ1-6, with D tentatively TRBD1 (6 bases). Germline CDR1 is SEHNR and CDR2 is FQNEAQ (reference sequence). Trimming cost V 5 bases and J 4 bases, with 12 bases left between them. The CDR3 loop spans 15 amino acids. The CDR3 DNA reads TGTGCCAGCAGCCCACAGGGCCCATATAATTCACCCCTCCACTTT. Translation gives CASSPQGPYNSPLHF. The full variable domain, rest sourced from reference TRBV7-9 and TRBJ1-6, is DTGVSQNPRHKITKRGQNVTFRCDPISEHNRLYWYRQTLGQGPEFLTYFQNEAQLEKSRLLSDRFSAERPKGSFSTLEIQRTEQGDSAMYLCASSPQGPYNSPLHFGNGTRLTVT.

Only one count was recorded for this clone. The chain combines TRBV6-5 with TRBJ2-3; maybe TRBD1 (5 bases). V shed 7 bases and J shed 0 bases, with 11 bases lying between them. The CDR3 extends over 14 amino acids. Germline V CDR1 and CDR2: MNHEY, SVGAGI. Written as DNA, the CDR3 is TGTGCCAGCACCTGGGGCAGTAGCACAGATACGCAGTATTTT. This gives the protein CASTWGSSTDTQYF.

The chain joins TRBV6-5 to TRBJ2-7; D gene unclear. Trimming cost V 10 bases and J 5 bases, with 21 bases left between them. Germline CDR1 is MNHEY and CDR2 is SVGAGI. The CDR3 is made up of 14 amino acids. CDR3 sequence: CATGQRPEIHEQYF. CDR3 sequence (DNA): TGTGCCACCGGTCAACGGCCGGAGATCCACGAGCAGTACTTC.